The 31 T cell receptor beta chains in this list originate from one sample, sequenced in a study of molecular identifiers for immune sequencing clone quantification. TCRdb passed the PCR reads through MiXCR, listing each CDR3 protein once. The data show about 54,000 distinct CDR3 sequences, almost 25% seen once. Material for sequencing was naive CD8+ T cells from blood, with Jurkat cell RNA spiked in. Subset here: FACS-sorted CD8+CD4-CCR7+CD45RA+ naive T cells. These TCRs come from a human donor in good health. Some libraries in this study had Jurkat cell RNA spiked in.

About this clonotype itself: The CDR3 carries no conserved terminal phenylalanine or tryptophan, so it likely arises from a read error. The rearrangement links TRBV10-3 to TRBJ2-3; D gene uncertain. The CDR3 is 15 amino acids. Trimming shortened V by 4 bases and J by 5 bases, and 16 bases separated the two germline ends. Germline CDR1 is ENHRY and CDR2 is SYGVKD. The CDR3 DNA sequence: TGTGCCATCAGTGGGTCGGCAGTGAACCTAGATACGCAGTATTGT. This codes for CAISGSAVNLDTQYC.

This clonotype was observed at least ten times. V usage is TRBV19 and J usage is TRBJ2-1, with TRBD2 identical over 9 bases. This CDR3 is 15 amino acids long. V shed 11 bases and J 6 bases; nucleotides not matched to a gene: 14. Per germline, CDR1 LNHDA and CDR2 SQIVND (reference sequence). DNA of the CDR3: TGTGCCGCGGGTTGGGGCGGGAGGGCCCTCAATGAGCAGTTCTTC. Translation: CAAGWGGRALNEQFF.

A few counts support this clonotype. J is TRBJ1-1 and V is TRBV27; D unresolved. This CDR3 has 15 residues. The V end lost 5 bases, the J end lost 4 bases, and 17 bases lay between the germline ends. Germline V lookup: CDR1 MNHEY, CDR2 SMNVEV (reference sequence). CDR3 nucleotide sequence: TGTGCCAGCAGTCCCCGACACGTTTTGGGCACTGAAGCTTTCTTT. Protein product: CASSPRHVLGTEAFF.

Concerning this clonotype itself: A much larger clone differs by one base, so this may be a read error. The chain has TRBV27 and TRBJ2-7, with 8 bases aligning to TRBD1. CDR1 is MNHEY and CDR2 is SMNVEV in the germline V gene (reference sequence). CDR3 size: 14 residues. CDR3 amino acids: CASGFLDRAYEQYF. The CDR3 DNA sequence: TGTGCCAGCGGTTTCCTGGACAGGGCCTACGAGCAGTACTTC.

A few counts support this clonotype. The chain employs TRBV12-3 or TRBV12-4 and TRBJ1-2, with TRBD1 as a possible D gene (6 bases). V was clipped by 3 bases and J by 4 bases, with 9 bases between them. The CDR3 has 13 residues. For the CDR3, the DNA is TGTGCCAGCAGTTTTTCGGACAGCTATGGCTACACCTTC. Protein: CASSFSDSYGYTF.

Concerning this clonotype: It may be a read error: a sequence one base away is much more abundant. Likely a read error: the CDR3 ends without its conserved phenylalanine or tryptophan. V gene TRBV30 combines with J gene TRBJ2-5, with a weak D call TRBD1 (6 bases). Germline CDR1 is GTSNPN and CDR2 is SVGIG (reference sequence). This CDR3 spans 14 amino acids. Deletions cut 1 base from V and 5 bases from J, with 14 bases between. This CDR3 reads CAWSDYREKETQYL. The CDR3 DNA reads TGTGCCTGGAGTGATTACAGGGAGAAGGAGACCCAGTACCTC.

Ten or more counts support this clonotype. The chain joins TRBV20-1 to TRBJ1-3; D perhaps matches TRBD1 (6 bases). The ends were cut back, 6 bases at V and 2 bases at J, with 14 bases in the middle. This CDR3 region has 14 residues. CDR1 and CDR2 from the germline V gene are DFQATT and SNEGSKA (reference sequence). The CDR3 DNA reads TGCAGTGCCATTACCGGGACAACTGGAAACACCATATATTTT. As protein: CSAITGTTGNTIYF.

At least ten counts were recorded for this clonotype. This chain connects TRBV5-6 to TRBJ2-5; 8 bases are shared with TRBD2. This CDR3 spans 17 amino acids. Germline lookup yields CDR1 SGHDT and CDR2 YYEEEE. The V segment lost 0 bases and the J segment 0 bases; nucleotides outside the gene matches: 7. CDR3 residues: CASSLDRGRTYQETQYF. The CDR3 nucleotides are TGTGCCAGCAGCTTGGATCGCGGGAGGACGTACCAAGAGACCCAGTACTTC.

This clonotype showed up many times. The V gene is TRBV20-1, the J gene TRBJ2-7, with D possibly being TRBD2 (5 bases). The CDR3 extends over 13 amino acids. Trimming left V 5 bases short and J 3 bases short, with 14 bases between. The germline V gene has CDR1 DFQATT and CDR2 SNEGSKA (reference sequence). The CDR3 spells CSAFVRGGYEQYF. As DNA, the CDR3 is TGCAGTGCTTTCGTACGAGGAGGCTACGAGCAGTACTTC.

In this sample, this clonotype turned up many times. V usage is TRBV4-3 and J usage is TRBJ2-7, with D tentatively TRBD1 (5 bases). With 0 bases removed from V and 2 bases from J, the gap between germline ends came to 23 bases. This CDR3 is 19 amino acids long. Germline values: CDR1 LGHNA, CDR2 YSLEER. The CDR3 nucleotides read TGCGCCAGCAGCCAAGATAGGATTATTACGGGCGCAGGGCCCTACGAGCAGTACTTC. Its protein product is CASSQDRIITGAGPYEQYF.

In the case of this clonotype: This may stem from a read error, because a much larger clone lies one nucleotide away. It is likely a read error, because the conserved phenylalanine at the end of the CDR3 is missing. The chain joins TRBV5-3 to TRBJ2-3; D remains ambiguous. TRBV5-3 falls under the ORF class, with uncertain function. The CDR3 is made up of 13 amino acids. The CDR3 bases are TGTGCCAGCAGCTTGTTCGACACAGATACGCAGTATGTT. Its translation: CASSLFDTDTQYV.

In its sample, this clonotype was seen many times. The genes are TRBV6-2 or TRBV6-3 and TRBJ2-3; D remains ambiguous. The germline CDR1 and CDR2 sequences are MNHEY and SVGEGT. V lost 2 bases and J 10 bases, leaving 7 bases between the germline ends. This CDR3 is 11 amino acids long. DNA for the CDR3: TGTGCCAGCAGTTACCCTCCTGCGCAGTATTTT. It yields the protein CASSYPPAQYF.

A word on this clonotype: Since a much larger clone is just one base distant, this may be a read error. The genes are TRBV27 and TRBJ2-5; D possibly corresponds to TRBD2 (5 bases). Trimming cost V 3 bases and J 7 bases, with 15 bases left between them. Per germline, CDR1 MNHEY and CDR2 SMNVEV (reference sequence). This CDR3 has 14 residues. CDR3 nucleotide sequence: TGTGCCAGCAGTTTGGAGGATATCCCAGGGACCCAGTACTTC. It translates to CASSLEDIPGTQYF.

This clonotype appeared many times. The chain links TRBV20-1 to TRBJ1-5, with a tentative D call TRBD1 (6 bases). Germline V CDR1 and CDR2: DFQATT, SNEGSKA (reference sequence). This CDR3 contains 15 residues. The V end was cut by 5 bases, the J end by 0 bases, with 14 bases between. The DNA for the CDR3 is TGCAGTGCTGTGGACAGTATCTATAGCAATCAGCCCCAGCATTTT. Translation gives CSAVDSIYSNQPQHF.

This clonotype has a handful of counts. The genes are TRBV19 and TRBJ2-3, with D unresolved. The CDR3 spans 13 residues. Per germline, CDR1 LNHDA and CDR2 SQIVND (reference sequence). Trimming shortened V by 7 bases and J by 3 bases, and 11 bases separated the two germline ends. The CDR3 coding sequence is TGTGCCAGTAAAGGGTTTAGTACAGATACGCAGTATTTT. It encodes CASKGFSTDTQYF.

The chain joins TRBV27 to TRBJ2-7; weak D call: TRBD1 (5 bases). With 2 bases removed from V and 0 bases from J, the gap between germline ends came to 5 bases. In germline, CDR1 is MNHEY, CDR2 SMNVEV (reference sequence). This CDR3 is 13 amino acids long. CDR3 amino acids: CASSLQGSYEQYF. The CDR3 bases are TGTGCCAGCAGTTTACAGGGCTCCTACGAGCAGTACTTC.

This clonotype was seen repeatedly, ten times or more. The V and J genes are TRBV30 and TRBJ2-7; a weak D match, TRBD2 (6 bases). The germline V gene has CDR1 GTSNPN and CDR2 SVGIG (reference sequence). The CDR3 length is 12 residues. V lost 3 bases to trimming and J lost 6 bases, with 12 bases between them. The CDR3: CAWSPEGLEQYF. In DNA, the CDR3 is TGTGCCTGGAGCCCGGAGGGCCTCGAGCAGTACTTC.

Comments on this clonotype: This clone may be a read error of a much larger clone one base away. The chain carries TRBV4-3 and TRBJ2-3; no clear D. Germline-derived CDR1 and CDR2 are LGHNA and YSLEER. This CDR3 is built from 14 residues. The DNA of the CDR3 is TGCGCCAGCAGCCAAGGCGTTCTCACAGATACGCGGTATTTT. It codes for CASSQGVLTDTRYF.

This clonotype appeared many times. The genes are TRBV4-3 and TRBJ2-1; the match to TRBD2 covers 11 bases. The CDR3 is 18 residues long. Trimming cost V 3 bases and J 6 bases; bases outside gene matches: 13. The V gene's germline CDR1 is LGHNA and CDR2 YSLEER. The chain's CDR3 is CASSQKPGLAGTFNEQFF. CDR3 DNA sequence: TGCGCCAGCAGCCAGAAGCCCGGACTAGCGGGTACGTTCAATGAGCAGTTCTTC.

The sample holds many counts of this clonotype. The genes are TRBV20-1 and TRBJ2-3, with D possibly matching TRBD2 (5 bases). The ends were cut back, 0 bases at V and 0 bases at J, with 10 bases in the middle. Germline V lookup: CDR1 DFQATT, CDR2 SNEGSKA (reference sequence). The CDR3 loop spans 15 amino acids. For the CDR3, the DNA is TGCAGTGCTAGAGATGGGGAGACTAGCACAGATACGCAGTATTTT. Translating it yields CSARDGETSTDTQYF.

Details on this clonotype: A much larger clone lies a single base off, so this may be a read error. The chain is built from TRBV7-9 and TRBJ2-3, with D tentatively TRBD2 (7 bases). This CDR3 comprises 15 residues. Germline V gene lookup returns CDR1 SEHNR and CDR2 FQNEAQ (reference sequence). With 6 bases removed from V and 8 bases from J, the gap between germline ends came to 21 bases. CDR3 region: CASSGPEAGAGTQYF. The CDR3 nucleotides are TGTGCCAGCAGTGGTCCTGAGGCGGGGGCAGGTACGCAGTATTTT.

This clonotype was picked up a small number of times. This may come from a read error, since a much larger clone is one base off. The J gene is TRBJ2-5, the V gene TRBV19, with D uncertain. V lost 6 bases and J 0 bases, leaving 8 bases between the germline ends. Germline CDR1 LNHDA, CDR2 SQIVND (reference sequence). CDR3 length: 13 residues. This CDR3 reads CASRRLYQETQYF. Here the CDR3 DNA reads TGTGCCAGTAGACGGTTGTACCAAGAGACCCAGTACTTC.

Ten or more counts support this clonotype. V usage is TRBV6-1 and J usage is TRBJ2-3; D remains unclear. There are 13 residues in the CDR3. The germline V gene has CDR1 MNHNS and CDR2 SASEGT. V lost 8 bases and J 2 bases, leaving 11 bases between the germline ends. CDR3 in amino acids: CASETAYTDTQYF. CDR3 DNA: TGTGCCAGCGAGACGGCTTACACAGATACGCAGTATTTT.

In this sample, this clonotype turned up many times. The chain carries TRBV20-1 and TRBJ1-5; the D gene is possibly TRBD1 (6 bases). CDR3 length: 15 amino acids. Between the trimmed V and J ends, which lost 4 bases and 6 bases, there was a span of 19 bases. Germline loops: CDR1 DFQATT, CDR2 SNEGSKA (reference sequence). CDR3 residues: CSAILQGWRSQPQHF. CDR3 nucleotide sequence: TGCAGTGCTATCCTACAGGGATGGAGGAGTCAGCCCCAGCATTTT.

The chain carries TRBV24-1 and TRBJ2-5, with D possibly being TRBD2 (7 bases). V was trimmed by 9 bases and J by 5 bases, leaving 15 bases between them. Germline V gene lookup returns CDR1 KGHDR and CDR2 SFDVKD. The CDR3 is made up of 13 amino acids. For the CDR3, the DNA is TGTGCCACCGGTCGGGGGGCCAGCGAGACCCAGTACTTC. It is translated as CATGRGASETQYF.

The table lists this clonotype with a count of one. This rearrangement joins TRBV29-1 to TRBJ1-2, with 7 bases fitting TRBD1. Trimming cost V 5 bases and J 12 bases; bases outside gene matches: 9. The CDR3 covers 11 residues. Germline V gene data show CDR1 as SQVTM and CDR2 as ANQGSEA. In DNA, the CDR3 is TGCAGCGTTAGTTTGCAGGGGGATCACACCTTC. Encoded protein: CSVSLQGDHTF.

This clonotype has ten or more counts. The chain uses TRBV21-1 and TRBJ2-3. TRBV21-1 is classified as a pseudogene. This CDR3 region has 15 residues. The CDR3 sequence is CASSKGCLHTDTQYF. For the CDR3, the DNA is TGTGCCAGCAGCAAAGGTTGTCTCCACACAGATACGCAGTATTTT.

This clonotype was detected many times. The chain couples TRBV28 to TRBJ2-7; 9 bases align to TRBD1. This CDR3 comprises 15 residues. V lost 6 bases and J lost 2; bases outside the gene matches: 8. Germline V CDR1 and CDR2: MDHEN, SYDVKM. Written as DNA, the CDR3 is TGTGCCAGCAGCCCCCCGGGACAGGGCCCCTACGAGCAGTACTTC. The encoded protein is CASSPPGQGPYEQYF.

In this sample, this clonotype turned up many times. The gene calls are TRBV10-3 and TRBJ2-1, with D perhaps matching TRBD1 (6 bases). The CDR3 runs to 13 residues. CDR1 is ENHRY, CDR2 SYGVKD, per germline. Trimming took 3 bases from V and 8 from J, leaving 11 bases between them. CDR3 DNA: TGTGCCATCAGTGATAAAGGGGGATATGAGCAGTTCTTC. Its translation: CAISDKGGYEQFF.

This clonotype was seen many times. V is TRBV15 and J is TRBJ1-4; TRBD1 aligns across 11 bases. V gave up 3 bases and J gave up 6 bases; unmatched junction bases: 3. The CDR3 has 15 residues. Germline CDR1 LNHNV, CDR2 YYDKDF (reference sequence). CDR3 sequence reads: CATSRDRGQYEKLFF. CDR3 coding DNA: TGTGCCACCAGCAGGGACAGGGGGCAGTATGAAAAACTGTTTTTT.

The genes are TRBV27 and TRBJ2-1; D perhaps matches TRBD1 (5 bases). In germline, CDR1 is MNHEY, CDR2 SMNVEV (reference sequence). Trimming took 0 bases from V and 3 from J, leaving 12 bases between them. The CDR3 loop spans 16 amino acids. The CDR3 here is CASSLSLGAVYNEQFF. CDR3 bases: TGTGCCAGCAGTTTATCGTTAGGGGCGGTCTACAATGAGCAGTTCTTC.